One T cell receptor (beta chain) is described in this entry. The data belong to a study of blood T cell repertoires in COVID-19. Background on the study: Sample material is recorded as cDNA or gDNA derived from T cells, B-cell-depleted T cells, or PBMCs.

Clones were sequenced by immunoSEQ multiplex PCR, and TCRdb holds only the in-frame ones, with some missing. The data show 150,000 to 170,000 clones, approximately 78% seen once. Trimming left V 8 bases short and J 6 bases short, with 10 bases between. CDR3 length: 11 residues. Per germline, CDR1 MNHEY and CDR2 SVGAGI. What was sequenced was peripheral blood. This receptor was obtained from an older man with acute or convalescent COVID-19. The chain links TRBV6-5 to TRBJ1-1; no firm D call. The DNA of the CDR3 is TGTGCCAGCCGTTTACGCGCTGAAGCTTTCTTT. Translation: CASRLRAEAFF.